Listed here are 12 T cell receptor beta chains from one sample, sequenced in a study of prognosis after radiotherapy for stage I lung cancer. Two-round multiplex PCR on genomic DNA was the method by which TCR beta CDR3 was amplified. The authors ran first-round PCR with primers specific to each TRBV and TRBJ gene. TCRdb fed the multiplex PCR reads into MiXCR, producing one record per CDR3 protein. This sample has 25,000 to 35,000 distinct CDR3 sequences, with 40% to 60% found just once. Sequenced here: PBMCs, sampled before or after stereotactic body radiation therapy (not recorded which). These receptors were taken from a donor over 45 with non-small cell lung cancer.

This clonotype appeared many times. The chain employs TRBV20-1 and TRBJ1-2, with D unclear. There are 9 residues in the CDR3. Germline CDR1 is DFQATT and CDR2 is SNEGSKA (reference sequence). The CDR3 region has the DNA TGCAGCCCGGGGTTTGGCTACACCTTC. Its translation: CSPGFGYTF.

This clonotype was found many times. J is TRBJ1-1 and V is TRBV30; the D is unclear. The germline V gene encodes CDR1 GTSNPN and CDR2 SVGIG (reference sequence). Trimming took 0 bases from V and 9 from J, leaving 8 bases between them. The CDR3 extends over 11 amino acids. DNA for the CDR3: TGTGCCTGGAGTGTAGGCGGTCAAGCTTTCTTT. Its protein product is CAWSVGGQAFF.

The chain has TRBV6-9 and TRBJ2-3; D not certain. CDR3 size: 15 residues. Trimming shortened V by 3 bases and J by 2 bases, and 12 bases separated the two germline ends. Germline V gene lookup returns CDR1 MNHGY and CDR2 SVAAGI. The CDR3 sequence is CASSYSTNLTDTQYF. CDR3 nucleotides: TGTGCCAGCAGTTACTCCACCAATCTCACAGATACGCAGTATTTT.

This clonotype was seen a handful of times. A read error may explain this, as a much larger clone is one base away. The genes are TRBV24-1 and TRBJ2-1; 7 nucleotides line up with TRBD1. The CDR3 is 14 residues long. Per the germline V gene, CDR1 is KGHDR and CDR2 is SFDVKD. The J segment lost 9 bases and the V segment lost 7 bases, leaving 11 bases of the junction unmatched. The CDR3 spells CATSPRQGSSEQFF. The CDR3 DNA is TGTGCCACCAGCCCGAGACAGGGAAGTAGTGAGCAGTTCTTC.

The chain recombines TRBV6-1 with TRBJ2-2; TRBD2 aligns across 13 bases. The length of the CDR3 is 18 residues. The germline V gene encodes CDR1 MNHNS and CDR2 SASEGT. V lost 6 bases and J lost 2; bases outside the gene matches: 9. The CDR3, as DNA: TGTGCCAGCAGGTCCGGACTAGCGGGAGCCAAAAACACCGGGGAGCTGTTTTTT. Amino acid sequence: CASRSGLAGAKNTGELFF.

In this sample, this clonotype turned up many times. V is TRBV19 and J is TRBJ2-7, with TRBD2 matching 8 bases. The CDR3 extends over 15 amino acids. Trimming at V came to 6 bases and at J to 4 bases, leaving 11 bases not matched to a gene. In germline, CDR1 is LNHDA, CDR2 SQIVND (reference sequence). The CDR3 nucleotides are TGTGCCAGTAGCAGTGGCGGGACTAGTATATACGAGCAGTACTTC. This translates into CASSSGGTSIYEQYF. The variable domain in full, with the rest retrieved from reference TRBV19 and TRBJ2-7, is DGGITQSPKYLFRKEGQNVTLSCEQNLNHDAMYWYRQDPGQGLRLIYYSQIVNDFQKGDIAEGYSVSREKKESFPLTVTSAQKNPTAFYLCASSSGGTSIYEQYFGPGTRLTVT.

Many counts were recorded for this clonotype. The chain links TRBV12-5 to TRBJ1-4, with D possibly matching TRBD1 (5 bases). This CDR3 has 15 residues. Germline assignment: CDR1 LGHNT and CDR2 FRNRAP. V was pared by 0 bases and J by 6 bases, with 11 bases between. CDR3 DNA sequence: TGTGCTAGTGGTTTGGTTGGGACGAAACATGAAAAACTGTTTTTT. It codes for CASGLVGTKHEKLFF.

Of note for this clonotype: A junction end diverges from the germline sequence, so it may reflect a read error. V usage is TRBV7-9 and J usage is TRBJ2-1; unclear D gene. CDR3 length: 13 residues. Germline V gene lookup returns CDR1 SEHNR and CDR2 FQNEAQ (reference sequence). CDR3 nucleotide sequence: TGTGCCAACAGCTTCCAGAAGGGCAATGAGCAGTTCTTC. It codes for CANSFQKGNEQFF.

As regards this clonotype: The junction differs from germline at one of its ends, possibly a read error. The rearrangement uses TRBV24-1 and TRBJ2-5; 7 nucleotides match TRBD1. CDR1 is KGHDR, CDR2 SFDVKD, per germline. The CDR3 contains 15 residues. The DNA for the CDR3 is TGTGCCACCAGTTACCCCCGACAGGGTCAAGAGACCCATTACTTC. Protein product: CATSYPRQGQETHYF.

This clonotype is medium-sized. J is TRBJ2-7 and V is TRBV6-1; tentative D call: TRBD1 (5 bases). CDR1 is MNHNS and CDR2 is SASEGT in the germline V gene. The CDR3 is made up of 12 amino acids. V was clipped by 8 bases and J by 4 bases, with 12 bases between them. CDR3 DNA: TGTGCCAGCTGGACCCAGGGATACGAGCAGTACTTC. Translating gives CASWTQGYEQYF.

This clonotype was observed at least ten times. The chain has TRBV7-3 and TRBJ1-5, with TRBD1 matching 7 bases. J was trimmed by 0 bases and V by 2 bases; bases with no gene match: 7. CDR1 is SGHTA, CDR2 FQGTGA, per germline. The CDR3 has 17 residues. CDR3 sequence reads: CASSLLDRLHSNQPQHF. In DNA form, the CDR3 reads TGTGCCAGCAGCTTATTGGACAGGCTCCATAGCAATCAGCCCCAGCATTTT.

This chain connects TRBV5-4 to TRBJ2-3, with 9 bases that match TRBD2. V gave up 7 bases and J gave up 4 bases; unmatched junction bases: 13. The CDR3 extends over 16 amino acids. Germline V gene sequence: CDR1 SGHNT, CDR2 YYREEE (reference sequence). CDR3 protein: CASAPWASGTADTQYF. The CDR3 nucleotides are TGTGCCAGCGCCCCCTGGGCTAGCGGGACTGCAGATACGCAGTATTTT.